This T cell receptor (beta chain) was documented in a study of breast tumors, draining lymph nodes, adjacent tissues. Germline V CDR1 and CDR2: ENHRY, SYGVKD. V dropped 5 bases and J dropped 5 bases, with 12 bases sitting between them. This CDR3 has 13 amino acids. Findings and caveats of the study: Compared with lymph nodes, tumors were less diverse; compared with nontumor tissue, more. Most tumor T cells seemingly derive from lymph node, then expand in tumor. The lymph node origin of tumor T cells was framed as consistent with a hypothesis, not demonstrated.

Axillary draining lymph nodes of breast cancer patients supplied the node samples. One entry per CDR3 protein, called by TCRdb with MiXCR from the multiplex PCR reads. The sample has approximately 250,000 distinct CDR3 sequences, approximately 36% seen once. With respect to this clonotype: Its antigen remains unidentified.

Sequencing was performed on axillary lymph node tissue. The TCR was taken from a female donor with breast cancer. Some clones in this sample may be carry-over from other donors' samples. This chain links TRBV10-3 with TRBJ2-5; D possibly corresponds to TRBD2 (6 bases). The CDR3 DNA follows: TGTGCCATCAGTACAACGGGAGCCGAGACCCAGTACTTC. Translating gives CAISTTGAETQYF.